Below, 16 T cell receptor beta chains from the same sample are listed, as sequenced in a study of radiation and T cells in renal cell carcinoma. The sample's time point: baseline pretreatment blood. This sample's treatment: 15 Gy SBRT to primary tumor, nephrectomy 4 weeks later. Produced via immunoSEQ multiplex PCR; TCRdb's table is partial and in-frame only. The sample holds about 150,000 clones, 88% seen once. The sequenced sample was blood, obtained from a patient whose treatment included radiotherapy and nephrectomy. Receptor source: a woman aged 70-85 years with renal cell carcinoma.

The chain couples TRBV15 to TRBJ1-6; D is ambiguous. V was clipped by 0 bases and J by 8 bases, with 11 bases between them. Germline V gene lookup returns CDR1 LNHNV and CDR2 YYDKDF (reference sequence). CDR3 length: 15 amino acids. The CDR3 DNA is TGTGCCACCAGCAGAGATCCCTCTGGGGATTCACCCCTCCACTTT. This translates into CATSRDPSGDSPLHF.

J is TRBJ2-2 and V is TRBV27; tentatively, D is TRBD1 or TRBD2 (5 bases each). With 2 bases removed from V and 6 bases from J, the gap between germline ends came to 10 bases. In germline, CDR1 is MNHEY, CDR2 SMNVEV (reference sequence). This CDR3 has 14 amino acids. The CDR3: CASSLRVGPGELFF. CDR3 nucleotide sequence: TGTGCCAGCAGTTTAAGAGTGGGACCCGGGGAGCTGTTTTTT.

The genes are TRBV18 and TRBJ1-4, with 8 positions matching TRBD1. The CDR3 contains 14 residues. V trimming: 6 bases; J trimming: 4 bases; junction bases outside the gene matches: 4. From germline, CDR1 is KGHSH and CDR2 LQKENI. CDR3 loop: CASSGQGLNEKLFF. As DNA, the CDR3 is TGTGCCAGCTCCGGACAGGGCCTTAATGAAAAACTGTTTTTT.

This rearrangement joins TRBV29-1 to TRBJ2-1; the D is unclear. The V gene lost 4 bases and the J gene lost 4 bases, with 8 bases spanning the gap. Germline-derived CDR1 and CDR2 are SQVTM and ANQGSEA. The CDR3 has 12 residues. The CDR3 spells CSVVLLYNEQFF. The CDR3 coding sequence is TGCAGCGTTGTACTCTTATACAATGAGCAGTTCTTC.

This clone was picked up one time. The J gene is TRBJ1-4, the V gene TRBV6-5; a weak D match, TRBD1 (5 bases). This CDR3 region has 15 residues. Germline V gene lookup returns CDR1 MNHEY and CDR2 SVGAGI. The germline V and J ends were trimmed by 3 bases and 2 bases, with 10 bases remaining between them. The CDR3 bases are TGTGCCAGCAGTTATATGGCAGGGACTAATGAAAAACTGTTTTTT. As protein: CASSYMAGTNEKLFF.

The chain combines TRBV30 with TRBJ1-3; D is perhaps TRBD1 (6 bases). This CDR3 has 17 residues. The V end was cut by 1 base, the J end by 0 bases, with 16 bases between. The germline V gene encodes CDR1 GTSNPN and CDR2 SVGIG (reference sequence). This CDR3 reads CAWSAGGGSLSGNTIYF. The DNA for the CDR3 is TGTGCCTGGAGTGCCGGGGGGGGCTCCCTCTCTGGAAACACCATATATTTT.

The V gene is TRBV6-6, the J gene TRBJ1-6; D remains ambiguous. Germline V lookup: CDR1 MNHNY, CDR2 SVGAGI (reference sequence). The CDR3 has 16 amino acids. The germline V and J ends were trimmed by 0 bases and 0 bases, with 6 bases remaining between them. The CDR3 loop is CASSYSGSSYNSPLHF. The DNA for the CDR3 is TGTGCCAGCAGTTACTCGGGGAGCTCCTATAATTCACCCCTCCACTTT.

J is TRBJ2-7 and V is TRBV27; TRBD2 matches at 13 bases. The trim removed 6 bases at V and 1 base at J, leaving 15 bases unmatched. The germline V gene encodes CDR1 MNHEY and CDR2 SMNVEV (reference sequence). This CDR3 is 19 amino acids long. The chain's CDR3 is CASSRPVLTSGGPSYEQYF. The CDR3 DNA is TGTGCCAGCAGCCGCCCTGTCCTGACTAGCGGGGGGCCATCCTACGAGCAGTACTTC.

The CDR3 spells CASSKLAGGNTDTQYF. The CDR3 coding sequence is TGTGCCAGCAGCAAACTAGCGGGGGGGAACACAGATACGCAGTATTTT. The chain uses TRBV7-9 and TRBJ2-3; TRBD2 aligns across 13 bases. The V gene's germline CDR1 is SEHNR and CDR2 FQNEAQ (reference sequence). The CDR3 is 16 amino acids. Unmatched junction bases numbered 4, after V lost 5 bases and J lost 2 bases.

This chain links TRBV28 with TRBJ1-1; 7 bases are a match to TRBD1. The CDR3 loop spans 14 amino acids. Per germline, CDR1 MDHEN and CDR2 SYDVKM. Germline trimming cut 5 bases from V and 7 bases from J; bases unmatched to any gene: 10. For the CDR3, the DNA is TGTGCCAGCAGTCCGACAGGGAAAAGAGGTGAAGCTTTCTTT. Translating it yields CASSPTGKRGEAFF.

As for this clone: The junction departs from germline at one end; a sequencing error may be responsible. The CDR3 loop reads CASSLSGGEQFF. DNA of the CDR3: TGTGCTAGCAGCTTGTCGGGGGGTGAGCAGTTCTTC. This rearrangement joins TRBV7-7 to TRBJ2-1; 7 bases are shared with TRBD2. This CDR3 contains 12 residues. Germline-derived CDR1 and CDR2 are SSHAT and FNYEAQ (reference sequence). Full variable domain (missing parts from reference TRBV7-7 and TRBJ2-1): GAGVSQSPRYKVTKRGQDVTLRCDPISSHATLYWYQQALGQGPEFLTYFNYEAQPDKSGLPSDRFSAERPEGSISTLTIQRTEQRDSAMYRCASSLSGGEQFFGPGTRLTVL.

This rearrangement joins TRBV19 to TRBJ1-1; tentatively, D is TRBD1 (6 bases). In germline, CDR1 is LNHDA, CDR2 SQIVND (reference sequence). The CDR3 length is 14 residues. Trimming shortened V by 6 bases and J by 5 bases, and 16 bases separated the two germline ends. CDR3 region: CASSPRTDGTEAFF. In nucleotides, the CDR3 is TGTGCCAGTAGCCCCCGGACAGATGGGACTGAAGCTTTCTTT.

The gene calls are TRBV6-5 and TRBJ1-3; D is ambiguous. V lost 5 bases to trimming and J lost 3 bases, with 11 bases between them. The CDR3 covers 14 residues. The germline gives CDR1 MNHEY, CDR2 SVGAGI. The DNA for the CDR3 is TGTGCCAGCAGTCCCCCCGGGGTTGGAAACACCATATATTTT. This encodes CASSPPGVGNTIYF.

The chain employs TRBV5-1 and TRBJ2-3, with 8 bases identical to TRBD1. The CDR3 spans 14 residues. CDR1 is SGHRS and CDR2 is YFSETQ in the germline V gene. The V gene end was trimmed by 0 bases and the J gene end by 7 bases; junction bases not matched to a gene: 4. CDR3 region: CASSLGTGGNTQYF. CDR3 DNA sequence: TGCGCCAGCAGCTTGGGAACAGGGGGAAATACGCAGTATTTT.

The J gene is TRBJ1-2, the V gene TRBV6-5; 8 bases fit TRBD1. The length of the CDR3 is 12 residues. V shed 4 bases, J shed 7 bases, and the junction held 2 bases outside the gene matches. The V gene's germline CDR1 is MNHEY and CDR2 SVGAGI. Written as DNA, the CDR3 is TGTGCCAGCAGTTCCGGGACAGGTGGCTACACCTTC. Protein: CASSSGTGGYTF.

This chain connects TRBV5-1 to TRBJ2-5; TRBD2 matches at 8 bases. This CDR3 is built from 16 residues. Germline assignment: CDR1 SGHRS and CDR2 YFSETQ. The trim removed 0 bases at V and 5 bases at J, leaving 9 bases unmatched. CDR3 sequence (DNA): TGCGCCAGCAGCTTGGGAGGTCGGGGGGGCCCGGAGACCCAGTACTTC. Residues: CASSLGGRGGPETQYF.